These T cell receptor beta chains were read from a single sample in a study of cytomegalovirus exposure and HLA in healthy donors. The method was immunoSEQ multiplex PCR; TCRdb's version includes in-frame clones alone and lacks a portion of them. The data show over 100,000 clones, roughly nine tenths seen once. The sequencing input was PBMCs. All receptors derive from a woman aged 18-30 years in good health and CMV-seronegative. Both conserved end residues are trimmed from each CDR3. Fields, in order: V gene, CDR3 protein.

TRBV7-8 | ASSQGGAASYEQY
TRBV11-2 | ASSPSGGRPQY
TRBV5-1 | ASSTRQGTNSPLH
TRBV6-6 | ASREQYNEQF
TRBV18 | ASSPLAPQRFVGNTIY
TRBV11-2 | ASSSRTGAEKLF
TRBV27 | ASAFGTVNYEQY
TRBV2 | ASSLGQGTEAF
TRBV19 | ASSLDAGQTYEQY
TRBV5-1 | ASSLLAGTDTQY
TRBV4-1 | ASSRNTQETQY
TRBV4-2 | ASSQGDREGEQF
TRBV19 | ASSIEGSSYEQY
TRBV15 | ATQADRGNYGYT
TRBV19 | ASIPQDRGVGGYT
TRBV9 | ASSHTGYEQY
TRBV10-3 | AITQGNRGAGANVLT
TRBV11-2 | ASSHRTVNYGYT
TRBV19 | ASSRDRSYTEAF
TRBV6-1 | ASSESIHDRTNTEAF
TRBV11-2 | ASSLTGFDTIY
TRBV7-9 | ASSQNRGQPQH
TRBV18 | ASSLDRVWGYT
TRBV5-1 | ASSIQGPNEQF
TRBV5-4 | ASSLDGGTTGNTIY
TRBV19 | ASSIGQGGEQY
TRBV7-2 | ASSLVGLLSGGLF
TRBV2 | ASKDSYSGNTIY
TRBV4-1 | ASSQVGVNQPQH
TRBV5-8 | ASSTRRAGLNTEAF
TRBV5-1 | ASRNLGGGDSQY
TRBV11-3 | ASSLRTGSEAF
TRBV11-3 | ASSFTEYTEAF
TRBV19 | ASSPQALSGNTIY
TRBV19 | ASSIASGGQGEQF
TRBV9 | ASSESGSYNEQF
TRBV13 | ASSSTPGHYNEQF
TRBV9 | ASSVHLKGETQY
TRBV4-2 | ASSLLGPQAGYT
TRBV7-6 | ASSATPRGATNEKLF